This T cell receptor (beta chain) was identified during a study of metastatic and nonmetastatic thyroid tumors. Study-wide background: From malignant and benign thyroid patients, repertoires in blood and in tumor or nodule tissue were compared. Study-wide results and limits: The reported finding was significantly higher TCR beta diversity in malignant thyroid tumors relative to benign nodules, in blood and tumor.

This clone was detected only a few times. Its antigen is currently unknown. The CDR3 has 12 residues. Trimming took off 4 bases at V and 9 bases at J, with 9 bases between the two ends. In the original processing: Construction of a distant-metastasis classifier for papillary thyroid cancer relied on CDR3 differences across clinicopathological groups. MiXCR re-clonotyped the PCR reads for TCRdb. In this record, the V and J calls reflect TCRdb's handling and not the investigators' own analysis. The sample holds some 6,900 clones, roughly 29% seen once. Until they underwent thyroid surgery, no patient had received any treatment.

V gene TRBV12-3 or TRBV12-4 combines with J gene TRBJ2-2; D remains ambiguous. This TCR was recovered from a female donor with papillary thyroid cancer or a benign thyroid nodule (not recorded which). Some clones in this sample may be carry-over from other donors' samples. The sequenced sample was tumor tissue. The CDR3 sequence: CASSSSIRELFF. Here the CDR3 DNA reads TGTGCCAGCAGTTCTTCAATCCGGGAGCTGTTTTTT.